Each of the 12 T cell receptor beta chains below was sequenced from the same sample in a study of naive and memory T cell subsets. An equimolar mix of two oligonucleotides served as the beta constant-region primer for TRBC1 and TRBC2. Nested alpha and beta constant-region primers with the SP2 primer drove four PCR rounds on ligated cDNA. From the UMI-ligation and nested PCR reads, TCRdb called clonotypes with MiXCR, one entry per CDR3 protein. Among roughly 130,000 distinct CDR3 sequences listed, 35% to 40% were seen once. Input material: central memory CD4+ T cells from blood. These TCRs come from a human donor in good health.

This clonotype was observed a few times. V is TRBV29-1 and J is TRBJ2-7; 7 bases fit TRBD1. The CDR3 is 15 residues long. CDR1 is SQVTM, CDR2 ANQGSEA, per germline. The V and J ends lost 4 bases and 0 bases, in that order; junction bases with no gene match: 9. The DNA for the CDR3 is TGCAGCGTTGGTCGATTCTGGGACAGCTCCTACGAGCAGTACTTC. This codes for CSVGRFWDSSYEQYF.

This clonotype has a single count. V gene TRBV5-5 combines with J gene TRBJ1-2; TRBD1 matches at 8 bases. The CDR3 consists of 15 residues. The V and J ends lost 4 bases and 4 bases, in that order; junction bases with no gene match: 9. Germline CDR1 and CDR2: SGHKS and YYEKEE (reference sequence). CDR3 in amino acids: CASSTTGQGSYGYTF. Written as DNA, the CDR3 is TGTGCCAGCAGCACCACCGGACAGGGTAGCTATGGCTACACCTTC.

This clonotype was seen a handful of times. This sequence joins TRBV5-4 and TRBJ2-1; TRBD1 matches at 9 bases. J lost 7 bases, V lost 10 bases, and 12 bases had no gene match. Germline V gene lookup returns CDR1 SGHNT and CDR2 YYREEE (reference sequence). The CDR3 extends over 14 amino acids. The CDR3 here is CAAHPGQGRNEQFF. The CDR3, as DNA: TGTGCCGCTCACCCGGGACAGGGTCGTAATGAGCAGTTCTTC.

The rearrangement joins TRBV10-3 to TRBJ1-1; D is unresolved. The CDR3 is 14 amino acids. Germline V gives CDR1 ENHRY, CDR2 SYGVKD. The V and J ends lost 3 bases and 2 bases respectively, with 10 bases between them. The CDR3 DNA follows: TGTGCCATCAGTGAAAGGCAATCCAACACTGAAGCTTTCTTT. Translating gives CAISERQSNTEAFF.

The sample holds a few counts of this clonotype. V gene TRBV5-1 combines with J gene TRBJ1-1; a weak D match, TRBD1 (6 bases). The CDR3 loop spans 14 amino acids. CDR1 and CDR2 (germline): SGHRS, YFSETQ. Trimming took 4 bases from V and 0 from J, leaving 10 bases between them. CDR3 in amino acids: CASSPGVLNTEAFF. In nucleotides, the CDR3 is TGCGCCAGCAGCCCAGGGGTCCTGAACACTGAAGCTTTCTTT. Combining the CDR3 with reference TRBV5-1 and TRBJ1-1 gives the whole variable domain KAGVTQTPRYLIKTRGQQVTLSCSPISGHRSVSWYQQTPGQGLQFLFEYFSETQRNKGNFPGRFSGRQFSNSRSEMNVSTLELGDSALYLCASSPGVLNTEAFFGQGTRLTVV.

This clonotype turned up a few times. The chain joins TRBV7-9 to TRBJ1-4; D unclear. Trimming took 3 bases from V and 2 from J, leaving 4 bases between them. Germline assignment: CDR1 SEHNR and CDR2 FQNEAQ (reference sequence). This CDR3 is 13 amino acids long. The CDR3 region is CASSFRTNEKLFF. CDR3 DNA: TGTGCCAGCAGCTTTAGGACTAATGAAAAACTGTTTTTT.

The chain links TRBV20-1 to TRBJ2-6; a possible D gene is TRBD2 (7 bases). This CDR3 comprises 16 residues. V shed 0 bases and J shed 3 bases, with 12 bases lying between them. Germline V gene sequence: CDR1 DFQATT, CDR2 SNEGSKA (reference sequence). For the CDR3, the DNA is TGCAGTGCTAGAGATCCGGGGGGCAATGGGGCCAACGTCCTGACTTTC. Amino acid sequence: CSARDPGGNGANVLTF.

The V gene is TRBV6-6, the J gene TRBJ2-1, with D possibly matching TRBD2 (6 bases). Trimming stripped 6 bases from V and 12 bases from J, with 24 bases between. The CDR3 spans 15 residues. The germline gives CDR1 MNHNY, CDR2 SVGAGI (reference sequence). The CDR3 here is CASRSHQARLEGQFF. In DNA form, the CDR3 reads TGTGCCAGCAGGTCCCATCAGGCACGTTTGGAGGGGCAGTTCTTC.

This clonotype has more than one count but fewer than ten. The V and J genes are TRBV20-1 and TRBJ1-2; a possible D gene is TRBD1 (6 bases). The CDR3 is 13 residues long. The germline CDR1 and CDR2 sequences are DFQATT and SNEGSKA (reference sequence). Trimming removed 5 bases at V and 4 bases at J, with 14 bases between. The CDR3 loop is CSAPKQGPYGYTF. The CDR3 nucleotides are TGCAGTGCTCCGAAACAGGGTCCCTATGGCTACACCTTC.

The rearrangement links TRBV19 to TRBJ2-2; D unresolved. Per the germline V gene, CDR1 is LNHDA and CDR2 is SQIVND (reference sequence). Trimming pared 1 base from V and 3 bases from J, leaving 6 bases between. CDR3 length: 14 amino acids. CDR3: CASSIALYTGELFF. DNA of the CDR3: TGTGCCAGTAGTATAGCTCTTTACACCGGGGAGCTGTTTTTT.

The chain is built from TRBV20-1 and TRBJ2-5; D not resolved. Trimming took off 4 bases at V and 2 bases at J, with 14 bases between the two ends. Germline loops: CDR1 DFQATT, CDR2 SNEGSKA (reference sequence). The CDR3 spans 14 residues. The CDR3 DNA sequence: TGCAGTGCTATCCGTCGTGCAGGTCAAGAGACCCAGTACTTC. It specifies CSAIRRAGQETQYF.

This chain connects TRBV3-1 to TRBJ2-3; 9 nucleotides align to TRBD2. Unmatched junction bases numbered 10, after V lost 0 bases and J lost 6 bases. Germline values: CDR1 LGHDT, CDR2 YNNKEL (reference sequence). The CDR3 spans 17 residues. CDR3 amino acids: CASSQDRRAGGSDTQYF. The CDR3 DNA sequence: TGTGCCAGCAGCCAAGATAGGCGAGCGGGAGGTTCGGATACGCAGTATTTT.